The sequence of this T cell receptor beta chain was determined in a study of shared clonotypes between healthy human individuals. Assay: immunoSEQ multiplex PCR; the TCRdb copy retains only in-frame clones and omits some. The repertoire consists of about 2.1 million clones, with roughly 95% occurring once and the leading ten covering more than 1.5%. The CDR3 contains 15 residues. Germline CDR1 SGDLS, CDR2 YYNGEE. V was pared by 4 bases and J by 1 base, with 15 bases between. The naive CD8 fraction comprised CD45RO-negative cells positively selected for CCR7 and excluded terminally differentiated effector memory CD45RA+ cells.

The sequence was obtained from a man aged 18 to 30 in good health. Some clones in this sample may be carry-over from other donors' samples. The V gene is TRBV9, the J gene TRBJ2-7; D might be TRBD2 (6 bases). The sequenced sample consisted of naive CD8+ T cells from PBMCs. CDR3 DNA sequence: TGTGCCAGCAGCCCGACTAGTAGTAGGTCCTACGAGCAGTACTTC. Its protein product is CASSPTSSRSYEQYF.